This T cell receptor (beta chain) emerged from a study of T cell responses to AZD1222 COVID-19 vaccine. TCRdb keeps only in-frame clones here, not all; method: immunoSEQ multiplex PCR. The profile shows some 130,000 clones, less than 95% of them singletons. As regards this clone: What it binds is not known.

Study-level results: Nearly half of spike-specific TCRs reportedly target variant regions that are unmutated in the B.1.351 and B.1.1.7 variants. The sample set comprised mostly white British donors with more females, and clonal diversity was possibly underestimated. The breadth and depth of Spike-specific TCRs increased once two AZD1222 doses had been given.

The TCR comes from an adult in good health. The material was peripheral blood, obtained on day 0 of AZD1222 vaccination.

Here the CDR3 DNA reads TGTGCCAGTAGTCCCCGGGGCCAAGCTAGCACAGATACGCAGTATTTT. Translation gives CASSPRGQASTDTQYF. The chain combines TRBV19 with TRBJ2-3; perhaps D is TRBD1 or TRBD2 (5 bases each). V lost 5 bases to trimming and J lost 0 bases, with 15 bases between them. This CDR3 has 16 amino acids. The germline CDR1 and CDR2 sequences are LNHDA and SQIVND (reference sequence).